This TCR beta chain comes out of a study of blood T cell repertoires in COVID-19. Study-wide background: Donors in the United States, Italy and Spain gave samples during acute or convalescent COVID-19. Sample material is recorded as cDNA or gDNA derived from T cells, B-cell-depleted T cells, or PBMCs.

How the authors handled the data: Estimation of nucleated cell counts was performed using reference gene primer amplification. TCRdb's table, derived via immunoSEQ multiplex PCR, lists solely in-frame clones and lacks some. V and J calls and clone size are copied from that table; D and trimming were computed from the DNA. The table includes 150,000 to 200,000 clones, more than 75% detected once. V lost 7 bases to trimming and J lost 8 bases, with 23 bases between them. Germline V CDR1 and CDR2: SGHVS, FNYEAQ. The CDR3 contains 16 residues. Sequencing used PBMCs or T cells enriched from blood (not recorded which). The clonotype comes from a woman aged 25 to 39 who had recovered from COVID-19. This chain links TRBV7-6 with TRBJ2-2, with a possible D match to TRBD2 (6 bases). CDR3 nucleotides: TGTGCCAGCACCTCTAGCGAGAGTGGGAGGTCAGGGGAGCTGTTTTTT. Amino acids: CASTSSESGRSGELFF.